This TCR beta chain was documented in a study of OX40 agonist ivuxolimab in advanced cancers. Overall study: Mean age approximately 59 years, range roughly 20 to 85; 82.7% male.

Data came from immunoSEQ multiplex PCR; TCRdb stores just in-frame clones and leaves some out. Of fewer than 30,000 clones listed, approximately 86% are singletons. About this clone: Its cognate antigen is unknown.

Autoimmune disease history or systemic immunosuppression was exclusionary. The study, taken as a whole, reports: CD8+ T cells (on average) carried more expanded clones than CD4+ T cells. The CD4+ and CD8+ T cells in the blood had expanded clonally by week 6 at 0.1 to 3.0 mg/kg.

The material was CD4+ or CD8+ T cells sorted from blood, obtained in a trial of the OX40 agonist ivuxolimab. The origin of this receptor is an adult with an advanced solid tumor such as melanoma, head and neck, liver or kidney cancer.

The CDR3 bases are TGCAGCGTCCAGCGGGCTAGCACAGATACGCAGTATTTT. It specifies CSVQRASTDTQYF. The chain employs TRBV29-1 and TRBJ2-3; tentatively, D is TRBD2 (6 bases). The CDR3 spans 13 residues. V dropped 6 bases and J dropped 0 bases, with 10 bases sitting between them. Germline lookup yields CDR1 SQVTM and CDR2 ANQGSEA.